Shown below are 15 T cell receptor beta chains from a single sample sequenced in a study of blood T cell repertoires in COVID-19 (dated by TCRdb to between 2020 and 2021). Receptors were amplified or captured by the immunoSEQ multiplex PCR assay. Not all clones reach the TCRdb copy of this immuneACCESS table, which keeps in-frame sequences only. Checked studies attribute under half of the gap to unresolved V genes and leave the rest unexplained. For this sample the table gives some 230,000 clones, of which about 80% were detected only once. Of the sample, 1.3% is held by the ten largest clones. Sequenced sample: PBMCs or T cells enriched from blood (not recorded which). The receptors derive from a woman aged 40 to 55 with acute COVID-19.

This clone was observed a few times. The CDR3 sequence is CASSERTSSTGELFF. The CDR3 nucleotides read TGTGCCAGCAGCGAGAGGACTAGCAGCACCGGGGAGCTGTTTTTT. The chain joins TRBV3-1 (or the pseudogene TRBV3-2) to TRBJ2-2, with 8 bases that match TRBD2. The V gene end was trimmed by 5 bases and the J gene end by 4 bases; junction bases not matched to a gene: 6. The CDR3 runs to 15 residues. Germline V gene lookup returns CDR1 LGHDT and CDR2 YNNKEL (reference sequence).

This clone has more than one count but fewer than ten. The chain links TRBV29-1 to TRBJ1-2, with 12 bases that match TRBD1. The CDR3 is 15 residues long. The trim removed 4 bases at V and 3 bases at J, leaving 6 bases unmatched. CDR1 and CDR2 (germline): SQVTM, ANQGSEA. The CDR3 loop reads CSVGGTGGADYGYTF. The CDR3 DNA is TGCAGCGTTGGGGGGACAGGGGGCGCTGACTATGGCTACACCTTC.

This chain links TRBV19 with TRBJ1-5; possible D gene TRBD1, 6 bases. Deletions cut 6 bases from V and 2 bases from J, with 14 bases between. This CDR3 contains 15 residues. Per the germline V gene, CDR1 is LNHDA and CDR2 is SQIVND (reference sequence). The CDR3 loop reads CASSTTGKGNQPQHF. DNA for the CDR3: TGTGCCAGTAGCACTACAGGGAAAGGCAATCAGCCCCAGCATTTT.

The chain couples TRBV30 to TRBJ1-2; 7 bases line up with TRBD1. CDR1 and CDR2 from the germline V gene are GTSNPN and SVGIG (reference sequence). The CDR3 is made up of 15 amino acids. The V segment lost 4 bases and the J segment 8 bases; nucleotides outside the gene matches: 16. This CDR3 reads CAWIHPGQHTEGYTF. The DNA for the CDR3 is TGTGCCTGGATACATCCGGGACAGCATACGGAAGGCTACACCTTC.

J is TRBJ2-3 and V is TRBV4-3; 9 nucleotides line up with TRBD2. The CDR3 extends over 18 amino acids. Germline V gene data show CDR1 as LGHNA and CDR2 as YSLEER. The J segment lost 2 bases and the V segment lost 0 bases, leaving 9 bases of the junction unmatched. The chain's CDR3 is CASSQDSPSGTNTDTQYF. The CDR3, as DNA: TGCGCCAGCAGCCAAGATTCTCCTAGCGGGACAAACACAGATACGCAGTATTTT.

The chain links TRBV19 to TRBJ1-4, with a weak D call TRBD1 (6 bases). The germline CDR1 and CDR2 sequences are LNHDA and SQIVND (reference sequence). The length of the CDR3 is 15 residues. Trimming pared 6 bases from V and 3 bases from J, leaving 14 bases between. CDR3: CASSLGDRSNEKLFF. The CDR3 DNA follows: TGTGCCAGTAGCCTCGGAGACAGGTCTAATGAAAAACTGTTTTTT.

This sequence joins TRBV19 and TRBJ2-1, with D possibly matching TRBD2 (6 bases). The germline gives CDR1 LNHDA, CDR2 SQIVND (reference sequence). The V end lost 9 bases, the J end lost 5 bases, and 17 bases lay between the germline ends. The CDR3 consists of 14 residues. The CDR3 reads CARTTRGLDNEQFF. The CDR3 DNA is TGTGCCAGGACGACTAGGGGTTTAGACAATGAGCAGTTCTTC.

The CDR3 is CASSLAYGYTF. Written as DNA, the CDR3 is TGTGCCAGCAGCTTAGCCTATGGCTACACCTTC. V gene TRBV5-6 combines with J gene TRBJ1-2; D ambiguous. The CDR3 runs 11 residues. From germline, CDR1 is SGHDT and CDR2 YYEEEE. The V end lost 2 bases, the J end lost 4 bases, and 3 bases lay between the germline ends.

This sequence joins TRBV6-6 and TRBJ2-5; TRBD2 is a possible D gene (6 bases). The CDR3 runs 16 residues. Germline V gives CDR1 MNHNY, CDR2 SVGAGI (reference sequence). Trimming shortened V by 8 bases and J by 5 bases, and 24 bases separated the two germline ends. The CDR3 region is CASRPTSHKRGETQYF. CDR3 coding DNA: TGTGCCAGCCGACCGACTAGTCATAAACGGGGGGAGACCCAGTACTTC.

This chain links TRBV29-1 with TRBJ2-2; unclear D gene. The CDR3 has 12 amino acids. V lost 2 bases to trimming and J lost 6 bases, with 7 bases between them. From germline, CDR1 is SQVTM and CDR2 ANQGSEA. CDR3 in amino acids: CSVERGAGELFF. DNA for the CDR3: TGCAGCGTTGAAAGAGGCGCCGGGGAGCTGTTTTTT.

Only one count was recorded for this clone. The chain recombines TRBV3-1 (or the pseudogene TRBV3-2) with TRBJ2-5, with TRBD2 matching over 7 bases. The germline V gene encodes CDR1 LGHDT and CDR2 YNNKEL (reference sequence). This CDR3 is 15 amino acids long. V gave up 3 bases and J gave up 1 base; unmatched junction bases: 5. The CDR3 nucleotides are TGTGCCAGCAGCCAGTACTCTAGCGGCCAAGAGACCCAGTACTTC. Residues: CASSQYSSGQETQYF.

The V gene is TRBV19, the J gene TRBJ1-6; a weak D match, TRBD1 (6 bases). The CDR3 loop spans 14 amino acids. CDR1 is LNHDA, CDR2 SQIVND, per germline (reference sequence). V was clipped by 3 bases and J by 7 bases, with 10 bases between them. CDR3 in DNA: TGTGCCAGTAGTATGCAGGGGTCGAATTCACCCCTCCACTTT. It encodes CASSMQGSNSPLHF.

The V call is TRBV7-7, the J call TRBJ2-2; 9 nucleotides agree with TRBD1. From germline, CDR1 is SSHAT and CDR2 FNYEAQ (reference sequence). This CDR3 spans 15 amino acids. Trimming removed 5 bases from V and 5 bases from J; junction bases left unmatched: 6. The CDR3 DNA is TGTGCCAGCAGCCCCGGGACAGGGTATACCGGGGAGCTGTTTTTT. Its translation: CASSPGTGYTGELFF.

The table lists this clone with a few counts. CDR3 bases: TGTGCCACAATGGACAGGGGGGTGGGCAATCAGCCCCAGCATTTT. Translation gives CATMDRGVGNQPQHF. The rearrangement uses TRBV19 and TRBJ1-5, with TRBD1 matching 10 bases. The CDR3 totals 15 residues. Germline V CDR1 and CDR2: LNHDA, SQIVND (reference sequence). V dropped 10 bases and J dropped 2; count of bases not matched to a gene: 8.

The rearrangement uses TRBV7-9 and TRBJ1-2; no clear D. There are 16 residues in the CDR3. V was clipped by 1 base and J by 0 bases, with 12 bases between them. Germline V gene sequence: CDR1 SEHNR, CDR2 FQNEAQ (reference sequence). CDR3 in amino acids: CASSLGSGSANYGYTF. The DNA for the CDR3 is TGTGCCAGCAGCTTAGGGTCGGGATCAGCTAACTATGGCTACACCTTC. Full variable domain (missing parts from reference TRBV7-9 and TRBJ1-2): DTGVSQNPRHKITKRGQNVTFRCDPISEHNRLYWYRQTLGQGPEFLTYFQNEAQLEKSRLLSDRFSAERPKGSFSTLEIQRTEQGDSAMYLCASSLGSGSANYGYTFGSGTRLTVV.